These T cell receptor beta chains were read from a single sample in a study of cytomegalovirus exposure and HLA in healthy donors. The data were produced by immunoSEQ multiplex PCR, yet TCRdb's version contains in-frame clones alone and is incomplete. The repertoire consists of about 360,000 clones, with about nine tenths occurring once and the leading ten covering roughly 0.75%. The material sequenced was PBMCs. The receptors here all came from a woman aged 18-35 years in good health and CMV-seronegative. Each CDR3 is given with its conserved first and last residue. Each record gives: D gene, clone size, CDR3 length, V gene, J gene, CDR3 DNA, CDR3 protein. A D gene is named only where the DNA matches it firmly. Size is omitted from some rows. Given values are once, few, many or a class for expanded clones.

NA	NA	14	TRBV27	TRBJ2-7	TGTGCCAGCTGGGGGCGGGGGCGTACCTACGAGCAGTACTTC	CASWGRGRTYEQYF
NA	NA	15	TRBV7-9	TRBJ1-3	TGTGCCAGCAGTCTACAGGGAAGCTCTGGAAACACCATATATTTT	CASSLQGSSGNTIYF
NA	NA	14	TRBV19	TRBJ2-7	TGTGCCAGTAGTATCGACAGGTCCTCCTACGAGCAGTACTTC	CASSIDRSSYEQYF
NA	NA	15	TRBV28	TRBJ1-1	TGTGCCAGCAGTTTTCCCCCCGGACGGGGGACTGAAGCTTTCTTT	CASSFPPGRGTEAFF
NA	NA	12	TRBV5-6	TRBJ1-3	TGTGCCAGCAGCGAGGGTGGAAACACCATATATTTT	CASSEGGNTIYF
TRBD2	NA	15	TRBV27	TRBJ2-1	TGTGCCAGCAGTTGGGTACTAGCGGCCCTCAATGAGCAGTTCTTC	CASSWVLAALNEQFF
NA	NA	14	TRBV7-9	TRBJ1-1	TGTGCCAGCAGCGGTCGGACAAGAAACACTGAAGCTTTCTTT	CASSGRTRNTEAFF
TRBD2	NA	15	TRBV7-8	TRBJ2-1	TGTGCCAGCAGCGTAGGGACTAGCGAATACAATGAGCAGTTCTTC	CASSVGTSEYNEQFF
TRBD2	NA	18	TRBV10-3	TRBJ2-5	TGTGCCATCAGTGAGGCGGACCCCGGGACTACCTCATTGGTGACCCAGTACTTC	CAISEADPGTTSLVTQYF
NA	NA	14	TRBV5-1	TRBJ2-1	TGCGCCAGCAGCGCGGGGAGAGCCTACAATGAGCAGTTCTTC	CASSAGRAYNEQFF
NA	NA	13	TRBV7-9	TRBJ1-2	TGTGCCAGCAGCTTAGGGGCCAGATATGGCTACACCTTC	CASSLGARYGYTF
NA	NA	14	TRBV4-2	TRBJ2-1	TGTGCCAGCAGCCCCACGGGGGTAGAAAATGAGCAGTTCTTC	CASSPTGVENEQFF
NA	NA	14	TRBV27	TRBJ1-1	TGTGCCAGCAGTCTTGACAGGCCGAACACTGAAGCTTTCTTT	CASSLDRPNTEAFF
NA	once	16	TRBV9	TRBJ2-6	TGTGCCAGCAGGCACTCCTCTATCTCTGGGGCCAACGTCCTGACTTTC	CASRHSSISGANVLTF
NA	NA	14	TRBV2	TRBJ2-1	TGTGCCAGCAGCCGAACAGTCTCCTACAATGAGCAGTTCTTC	CASSRTVSYNEQFF
TRBD1	NA	12	TRBV11-2	TRBJ1-6	TGTGCCAGCAGCTTACAGGGACAGCTCCTCCACTTT	CASSLQGQLLHF
TRBD2	NA	17	TRBV4-1	TRBJ2-3	TGCGCCAGCAGCCAAACCAAGACTAGCGGGAGCACAGATACGCAGTATTTT	CASSQTKTSGSTDTQYF
NA	NA	17	TRBV2	TRBJ1-4	TGTGCCAGCAGTGGGGGGCCTCTTTACGCTCCTAATGAAAAACTGTTTTTT	CASSGGPLYAPNEKLFF
TRBD1	NA	16	TRBV28	TRBJ2-2	TGTGCCAGCAGTCTCCAGGACAGGATGAACACCGGGGAGCTGTTTTTT	CASSLQDRMNTGELFF
TRBD2	NA	14	TRBV29-1	TRBJ2-1	TGCAGCGCCGTACAACTAGCGACCTACAATGAGCAGTTCTTC	CSAVQLATYNEQFF
NA	NA	15	TRBV7-9	TRBJ1-4	TGTGCCAGCAGCTTAGCATGGGGAGTAGGGGAAAAACTGTTTTTT	CASSLAWGVGEKLFF
NA	NA	15	TRBV27	TRBJ2-1	TGTGCCAGCAGTTCCCCCTCAAGCGGTAGGCATGAGCAGTTCTTC	CASSSPSSGRHEQFF
NA	NA	15	TRBV25-1	TRBJ1-4	TGTGCCAGCAGTAGAGCGGGGAACGGGAATGAAAAACTGTTTTTT	CASSRAGNGNEKLFF
NA	NA	13	TRBV10-3	TRBJ2-1	TGTGCCATCAGTGATGTGGGCCAGGGGGAGCAGTTCTTC	CAISDVGQGEQFF
TRBD1	NA	15	TRBV7-3	TRBJ2-1	TGTGCCAGCAGCTTGGACAGGGGGTCTTACAATGAGCAGTTCTTC	CASSLDRGSYNEQFF
NA	NA	15	TRBV7-2	TRBJ2-7	TGTGCCAGCAGCTTAGACCGGACAGAAACTTATGAGCAGTACTTC	CASSLDRTETYEQYF
TRBD1	NA	13	TRBV2	TRBJ2-1	TGTGCCAGCAGTCTGACAGGGTACAATGAGCAGTTCTTC	CASSLTGYNEQFF
TRBD1	few	16	TRBV4-1	TRBJ1-5	TGCGCCAGCAGCCAGCAGGGGGAGGCCCTTAATCAGCCCCAGCATTTT	CASSQQGEALNQPQHF
NA	NA	15	TRBV15	TRBJ1-3	TGTGCCACCAGCAGGCCCCTGAGGTCCGGAAACACCATATATTTT	CATSRPLRSGNTIYF
TRBD1	NA	11	TRBV6-5	TRBJ1-1	TGTGCCAGCAGCTCGGGACAGGGGGGGGTCTTT	CASSSGQGGVF